This T cell receptor beta chain was identified during a study of T-cell reconstitution after alpha-beta-depleted transplantation in children. Many counts were recorded for this clonotype. Researchers prepared the TCRbeta library using unique molecular identifiers, the study reports. TCRdb reprocessed the PCR reads with MiXCR, giving one entry per CDR3 protein. The sample shows around 500,000 distinct CDR3 sequences, around an eighth of them seen only once. CDR3 size: 15 residues. CDR1 and CDR2 (germline): SGHAT, FQDESV (reference sequence). Trimming left V 4 bases short and J 0 bases short, with 10 bases between.

This clonotype originated in a human donor who donated a stem cell graft to a child with combined immunodeficiency. The sequencing here drew on PBMCs from the stem cell graft donor, taken from the stem cell graft. The chain is built from TRBV11-1 and TRBJ2-1; D is perhaps TRBD2 (5 bases). This CDR3 reads CASSYSVSSYNEQFF. In nucleotides, the CDR3 is TGTGCCAGCAGCTATAGCGTCAGCTCCTACAATGAGCAGTTCTTC.